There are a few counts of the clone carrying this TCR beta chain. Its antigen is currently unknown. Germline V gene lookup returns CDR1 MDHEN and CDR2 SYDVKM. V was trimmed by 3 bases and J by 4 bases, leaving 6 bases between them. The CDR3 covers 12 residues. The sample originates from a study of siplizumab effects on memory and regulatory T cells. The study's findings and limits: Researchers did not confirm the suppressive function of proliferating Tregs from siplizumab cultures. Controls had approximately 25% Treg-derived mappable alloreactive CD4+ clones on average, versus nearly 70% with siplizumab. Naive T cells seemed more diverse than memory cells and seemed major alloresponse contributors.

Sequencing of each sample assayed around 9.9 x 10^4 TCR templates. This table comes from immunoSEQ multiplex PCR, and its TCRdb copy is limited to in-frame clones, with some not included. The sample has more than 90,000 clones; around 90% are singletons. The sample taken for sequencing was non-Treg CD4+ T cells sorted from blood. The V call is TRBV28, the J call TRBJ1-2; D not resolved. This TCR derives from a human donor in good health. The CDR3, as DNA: TGTGCCAGCAGTTTGCGGCTCTATGGCTACACCTTC. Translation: CASSLRLYGYTF.